This T cell receptor (beta chain) was captured in a study of T-cell memory formation after mild COVID-19. Study-level points and caveats: For second-wave clones that peaked at day 37, SARS-CoV-2 specificity went unverified. CD4+ contracting clones lay mainly in CM and EM, CD8+ ones in EMRA. Clones contracting day 15 to 85 were balanced CD4/CD8; later expanders leaned CD4+.

The germline gives CDR1 SQVTM, CDR2 ANQGSEA. CDR3 length equals 15 residues. V was pared by 5 bases and J by 0 bases, with 6 bases of the junction left unmatched. In its sample, this clonotype was seen many times. Its antigen is still unknown. TCRdb re-called the 5' RACE reads with MiXCR, one entry per CDR3 protein. The sample holds approximately 180,000 distinct CDR3 sequences, about a sixth seen once. The chain carries TRBV29-1 and TRBJ2-3; 9 bases are shared with TRBD2. The sequencing input was PBMCs or a T cell subset sorted from them (not recorded which). This clonotype was sampled from an adult woman who had mild COVID-19 (a few samples of this study predate the infection). Cell type and time point are not known. The CDR3: CSVPSGTFSTDTQYF. Written as DNA, the CDR3 is TGCAGCGTTCCTAGCGGGACTTTTAGCACAGATACGCAGTATTTT.